Listed below are T cell receptor beta chains from one sample, sequenced in a study of blood T cell repertoires in COVID-19. Sequencing used immunoSEQ multiplex PCR; TCRdb keeps in-frame clones, though not all of them. Of roughly 260,000 clones listed, 70% to 90% were seen once; the top ten hold 2.1%. The sequencing input was peripheral blood. The receptors shown here come from a woman aged 40 to 50 who had recovered from COVID-19. The CDR3 runs from the conserved cysteine through the conserved F or W. Each record gives: J gene, CDR3 length, V gene, clone size, D gene, CDR3 protein, CDR3 DNA. The D gene is left open where the match is weak. Some rows have no size entry. The others give once, few or many, or a class for an expanded clone.

j_call: TRBJ2-1; cdr3_length: 14; v_call: TRBV6-2/TRBV6-3; clone_size: -; d_call: TRBD2; cdr3_aa: CASSSLAGYNEQFF; cdr3_nt: TGTGCCAGCAGTTCACTAGCGGGGTACAATGAGCAGTTCTTC
j_call: TRBJ1-6; cdr3_length: 14; v_call: TRBV7-9; clone_size: -; d_call: -; cdr3_aa: CASSLEGAHAPLHF; cdr3_nt: TGTGCCAGCAGCTTAGAAGGGGCCCATGCACCCCTCCACTTT
j_call: TRBJ2-4; cdr3_length: 16; v_call: TRBV7-2; clone_size: -; d_call: -; cdr3_aa: CASSRAGGLAKNIQYF; cdr3_nt: TGTGCCAGCAGCAGAGCAGGGGGGCTAGCCAAAAACATTCAGTACTTC
j_call: TRBJ2-1; cdr3_length: 14; v_call: TRBV6-4; clone_size: -; d_call: -; cdr3_aa: CASSDQGGFDEQFF; cdr3_nt: TGTGCCAGCAGTGACCAAGGGGGATTCGATGAGCAGTTCTTC
j_call: TRBJ1-2; cdr3_length: 17; v_call: TRBV5-4; clone_size: few; d_call: TRBD1; cdr3_aa: CASSLGARDRGRNGYTF; cdr3_nt: TGTGCCAGCAGCTTGGGGGCCCGGGACAGGGGGCGTAATGGCTACACCTTC
j_call: TRBJ2-1; cdr3_length: 17; v_call: TRBV7-3; clone_size: -; d_call: TRBD2; cdr3_aa: CASSPKRLAGGYNEQFF; cdr3_nt: TGTGCCAGCAGCCCGAAACGACTAGCGGGGGGTTACAATGAGCAGTTCTTC
j_call: TRBJ2-7; cdr3_length: 15; v_call: TRBV24-1; clone_size: -; d_call: -; cdr3_aa: CATSDPRRATNEQYF; cdr3_nt: TGTGCCACCAGTGACCCCAGGAGGGCTACAAACGAGCAGTACTTC
j_call: TRBJ2-7; cdr3_length: 13; v_call: TRBV6-2/TRBV6-3; clone_size: -; d_call: -; cdr3_aa: CASSYPPNYEQYF; cdr3_nt: TGTGCCAGCAGTTACCCCCCTAACTACGAGCAGTACTTC
j_call: TRBJ1-5; cdr3_length: 13; v_call: TRBV30; clone_size: -; d_call: -; cdr3_aa: CAWSVDTNQPQHF; cdr3_nt: TGTGCCTGGAGCGTGGACACCAATCAGCCCCAGCATTTT
j_call: TRBJ2-5; cdr3_length: 19; v_call: TRBV6-2/TRBV6-3; clone_size: -; d_call: TRBD2; cdr3_aa: CASSYPTSGRAGGRETQYF; cdr3_nt: TGTGCCAGCAGTTACCCCACTAGCGGGAGGGCCGGAGGGAGAGAGACCCAGTACTTC
j_call: TRBJ2-7; cdr3_length: 16; v_call: TRBV4-2; clone_size: -; d_call: TRBD2; cdr3_aa: CASSQVPAGGSYEQYF; cdr3_nt: TGTGCCAGCAGCCAAGTCCCAGCGGGAGGATCCTACGAGCAGTACTTC
j_call: TRBJ2-5; cdr3_length: 15; v_call: TRBV7-9; clone_size: -; d_call: TRBD1; cdr3_aa: CASRHSGQPQETQYF; cdr3_nt: TGTGCCAGCAGACACTCGGGACAGCCCCAAGAGACCCAGTACTTC
j_call: TRBJ2-5; cdr3_length: 15; v_call: TRBV30; clone_size: -; d_call: -; cdr3_aa: CAWKRDTIYQETQYF; cdr3_nt: TGTGCCTGGAAGCGGGACACGATTTACCAAGAGACCCAGTACTTC
j_call: TRBJ1-2; cdr3_length: 15; v_call: TRBV5-1; clone_size: -; d_call: TRBD1; cdr3_aa: CASSPEGQGGNGYTF; cdr3_nt: TGCGCCAGCAGCCCAGAGGGACAGGGAGGAAATGGCTACACCTTC
j_call: TRBJ2-2; cdr3_length: 17; v_call: TRBV4-3; clone_size: once; d_call: -; cdr3_aa: CASSQVQVQGYTGELFF; cdr3_nt: TGCGCCAGCAGCCAAGTCCAAGTCCAGGGGTACACCGGGGAGCTGTTTTTT
j_call: TRBJ1-2; cdr3_length: 14; v_call: TRBV2; clone_size: -; d_call: TRBD1; cdr3_aa: CASSGTGGFDGYTF; cdr3_nt: TGTGCCAGCAGTGGGACAGGGGGTTTCGATGGCTACACCTTC
j_call: TRBJ1-6; cdr3_length: 15; v_call: TRBV15; clone_size: -; d_call: -; cdr3_aa: CATSRGGTISSPLHF; cdr3_nt: TGTGCCACCAGCAGAGGCGGAACGATCTCTTCACCCCTCCACTTT
j_call: TRBJ1-1; cdr3_length: 14; v_call: TRBV7-2; clone_size: -; d_call: -; cdr3_aa: CASSFSGGGTEAFF; cdr3_nt: TGTGCCAGCAGCTTCTCGGGCGGGGGGACTGAAGCTTTCTTT
j_call: TRBJ2-3; cdr3_length: 13; v_call: TRBV28; clone_size: once; d_call: TRBD1; cdr3_aa: CASSLDRLDTQYF; cdr3_nt: TGTGCCAGCAGTTTGGACAGGTTAGATACGCAGTATTTT
j_call: TRBJ2-7; cdr3_length: 16; v_call: TRBV7-2; clone_size: once; d_call: TRBD2; cdr3_aa: CASSFSGGGRAYEQYF; cdr3_nt: TGTGCCAGCAGCTTTAGCGGCGGCGGGAGGGCCTACGAGCAGTACTTC
j_call: TRBJ2-1; cdr3_length: 16; v_call: TRBV7-9; clone_size: -; d_call: -; cdr3_aa: CASSWPGTPGANEQFF; cdr3_nt: TGTGCCAGCAGCTGGCCCGGGACACCGGGCGCCAATGAGCAGTTCTTC
j_call: TRBJ2-7; cdr3_length: 14; v_call: TRBV27; clone_size: -; d_call: -; cdr3_aa: CASSGGGSGYEQYF; cdr3_nt: TGTGCCAGCAGCGGGGGTGGTTCGGGATACGAGCAGTACTTC
j_call: TRBJ2-1; cdr3_length: 16; v_call: TRBV11-3; clone_size: -; d_call: TRBD2; cdr3_aa: CASSLLRLAGVHEQFF; cdr3_nt: TGTGCCAGCAGCTTACTCCGGCTAGCGGGAGTTCATGAGCAGTTCTTC
j_call: TRBJ2-3; cdr3_length: 14; v_call: TRBV7-8; clone_size: -; d_call: -; cdr3_aa: CASSLSRDSLAQYF; cdr3_nt: TGTGCCAGCAGCTTGAGCCGGGACTCCTTGGCGCAGTATTTT
j_call: TRBJ1-2; cdr3_length: 15; v_call: TRBV14; clone_size: -; d_call: -; cdr3_aa: CASSHRAPLLWGYTF; cdr3_nt: TGTGCCAGCAGCCACAGGGCGCCCCTCCTATGGGGCTACACCTTC
j_call: TRBJ2-7; cdr3_length: 13; v_call: TRBV19; clone_size: -; d_call: -; cdr3_aa: CASSSLGTSEQYF; cdr3_nt: TGTGCCAGTAGTTCCCTGGGGACAAGCGAGCAGTACTTC
j_call: TRBJ2-7; cdr3_length: 15; v_call: TRBV20-1; clone_size: once; d_call: TRBD1; cdr3_aa: CSASLPGTGGNEQYF; cdr3_nt: TGCAGTGCTAGTTTACCCGGGACAGGGGGCAATGAGCAGTACTTC
j_call: TRBJ1-4; cdr3_length: 16; v_call: TRBV30; clone_size: -; d_call: TRBD1; cdr3_aa: CAWSAKTGKFAEKLFF; cdr3_nt: TGTGCCTGGAGTGCTAAGACAGGGAAGTTCGCTGAAAAACTGTTTTTT
j_call: TRBJ2-1; cdr3_length: 14; v_call: TRBV7-2; clone_size: once; d_call: -; cdr3_aa: CASSLTGASHEQFF; cdr3_nt: TGTGCCAGCAGCTTAACGGGAGCCTCGCACGAGCAGTTCTTC
j_call: TRBJ1-2; cdr3_length: 16; v_call: TRBV28; clone_size: -; d_call: TRBD1; cdr3_aa: CASSLTGGFSNYGYTF; cdr3_nt: TGTGCCAGCAGTTTGACAGGGGGCTTTTCTAACTATGGCTACACCTTC
j_call: TRBJ1-2; cdr3_length: 14; v_call: TRBV5-4; clone_size: once; d_call: -; cdr3_aa: CASSLMGANYGYTF; cdr3_nt: TGTGCCAGCAGCTTGATGGGAGCTAACTATGGCTACACCTTC
j_call: TRBJ1-5; cdr3_length: 14; v_call: TRBV19; clone_size: -; d_call: -; cdr3_aa: CASRRGYSNQPQHF; cdr3_nt: TGTGCCAGTCGGAGGGGCTATAGCAATCAGCCCCAGCATTTT
j_call: TRBJ2-2; cdr3_length: 16; v_call: TRBV30; clone_size: once; d_call: TRBD2; cdr3_aa: CAWRGREGTYTGELFF; cdr3_nt: TGTGCCTGGAGGGGCAGGGAGGGGACCTACACCGGGGAGCTGTTTTTT
j_call: TRBJ2-7; cdr3_length: 15; v_call: TRBV7-2; clone_size: -; d_call: -; cdr3_aa: CASSLGARGLYEQYF; cdr3_nt: TGTGCCAGCAGCTTAGGAGCGCGGGGGCTTTACGAGCAGTACTTC
j_call: TRBJ2-7; cdr3_length: 16; v_call: TRBV7-2; clone_size: -; d_call: TRBD2; cdr3_aa: CASSSSIRAGVSEQYF; cdr3_nt: TGTGCCAGCAGCTCAAGCATTAGGGCGGGAGTATCCGAGCAGTACTTC
j_call: TRBJ1-5; cdr3_length: 16; v_call: TRBV4-1; clone_size: -; d_call: -; cdr3_aa: CASSLSPGNINQPQHF; cdr3_nt: TGCGCCAGCAGCCTTTCTCCGGGAAACATCAATCAGCCCCAGCATTTT
j_call: TRBJ2-1; cdr3_length: 15; v_call: TRBV5-8; clone_size: -; d_call: -; cdr3_aa: CASSLGTIPYNEQFF; cdr3_nt: TGTGCCAGCAGCTTGGGGACTATCCCCTACAATGAGCAGTTCTTC
j_call: TRBJ1-2; cdr3_length: 13; v_call: TRBV28; clone_size: -; d_call: TRBD1; cdr3_aa: CASSRQGWDGYTF; cdr3_nt: TGTGCCAGCAGCCGACAGGGTTGGGATGGCTACACCTTC
j_call: TRBJ1-2; cdr3_length: 15; v_call: TRBV4-3; clone_size: -; d_call: TRBD1; cdr3_aa: CASSQDSGTGNGYTF; cdr3_nt: TGCGCCAGCAGCCAAGACTCAGGGACAGGGAATGGCTACACCTTC
j_call: TRBJ2-3; cdr3_length: 17; v_call: TRBV7-9; clone_size: -; d_call: -; cdr3_aa: CASSLGPGSGSTDTQYF; cdr3_nt: TGTGCCAGCAGCTTAGGACCTGGCAGCGGAAGCACAGATACGCAGTATTTT
j_call: TRBJ2-1; cdr3_length: 13; v_call: TRBV11-3; clone_size: -; d_call: -; cdr3_aa: CASSLDYGNEQFF; cdr3_nt: TGTGCCAGCAGCTTAGATTACGGCAATGAGCAGTTCTTC
j_call: TRBJ2-5; cdr3_length: 16; v_call: TRBV4-2; clone_size: -; d_call: TRBD1; cdr3_aa: CASSQEPDRGQETQYF; cdr3_nt: TGTGCCAGCAGCCAAGAACCGGACAGGGGGCAAGAGACCCAGTACTTC
j_call: TRBJ1-1; cdr3_length: 12; v_call: TRBV3-1/TRBV3-2; clone_size: -; d_call: -; cdr3_aa: CASSQERGKAFF; cdr3_nt: TGTGCCAGCAGCCAAGAAAGGGGGAAAGCTTTCTTT
j_call: TRBJ2-6; cdr3_length: 15; v_call: TRBV7-2; clone_size: -; d_call: -; cdr3_aa: CASSLVRSGANVLTF; cdr3_nt: TGTGCCAGCAGCTTAGTGAGGTCCGGGGCCAACGTCCTGACTTTC
j_call: TRBJ2-5; cdr3_length: 12; v_call: TRBV2; clone_size: -; d_call: TRBD1; cdr3_aa: CASRTGGETQYF; cdr3_nt: TGTGCCAGTCGGACAGGGGGCGAGACCCAGTACTTC
j_call: TRBJ1-4; cdr3_length: 14; v_call: TRBV5-1; clone_size: -; d_call: TRBD1; cdr3_aa: CASSLGQGGEKLFF; cdr3_nt: TGCGCCAGCAGCCTTGGACAGGGAGGAGAAAAACTGTTTTTT
j_call: TRBJ2-7; cdr3_length: 17; v_call: TRBV5-1; clone_size: -; d_call: TRBD2; cdr3_aa: CASSLATSGNRAGEQYF; cdr3_nt: TGCGCCAGCAGCTTGGCGACTAGCGGGAACCGGGCTGGAGAGCAGTACTTC
j_call: TRBJ1-5; cdr3_length: 15; v_call: TRBV5-1; clone_size: -; d_call: -; cdr3_aa: CASSLVGALNQPQHF; cdr3_nt: TGCGCCAGCAGCTTGGTTGGAGCTCTGAATCAGCCCCAGCATTTT